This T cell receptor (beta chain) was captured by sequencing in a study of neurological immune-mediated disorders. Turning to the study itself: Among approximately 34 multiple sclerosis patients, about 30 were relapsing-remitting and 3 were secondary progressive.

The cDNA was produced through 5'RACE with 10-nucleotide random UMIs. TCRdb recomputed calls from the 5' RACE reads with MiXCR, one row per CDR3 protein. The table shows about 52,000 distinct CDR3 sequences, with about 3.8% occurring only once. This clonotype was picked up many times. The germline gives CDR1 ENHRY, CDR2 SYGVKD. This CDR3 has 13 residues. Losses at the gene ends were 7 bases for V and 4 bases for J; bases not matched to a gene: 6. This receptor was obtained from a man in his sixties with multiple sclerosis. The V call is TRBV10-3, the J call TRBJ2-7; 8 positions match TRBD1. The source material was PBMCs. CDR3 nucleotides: TGTGCCATCAATGGACAGGGCTCTTACGAGCAGTACTTC. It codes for CAINGQGSYEQYF.